This passage covers 7 T cell receptor beta chains from one sample sequenced in a study of metastatic and nonmetastatic thyroid tumors. TCRdb re-clonotyped the PCR reads via MiXCR. The table shows about 25,000 clones, with under 25% occurring only once. Every patient underwent thyroid surgery untreated. Sequenced material: blood. These receptors were collected from a male donor with papillary thyroid cancer or a benign thyroid nodule (not recorded which). Some clones in this sample may be carry-over from other donors' samples.

This clone was recorded a few times. Since a much larger clone is just one base distant, this may be a read error. V usage is TRBV9 and J usage is TRBJ1-6; no reliable D call. The CDR3 totals 13 residues. V was trimmed by 0 bases and J by 5 bases, leaving 3 bases between them. Germline assignment: CDR1 SGDLS and CDR2 YYNGEE. CDR3 residues: CASSVEHNSPLHF. The CDR3 region has the DNA TGTGCCAGCAGCGTAGAGCATAATTCACCCCTCCACTTT.

This clone ranks as medium-sized (0.01 to 0.1%). The rearrangement joins TRBV20-1 to TRBJ1-2; a weak D match, TRBD1 (5 bases). V was pared by 0 bases and J by 5 bases, with 16 bases between. In germline, CDR1 is DFQATT, CDR2 SNEGSKA (reference sequence). CDR3 length equals 15 residues. The CDR3 nucleotides are TGCAGTGCTAGAGATCAAGGGGTGGCTATTTATGGCTACACCTTC. Amino acid sequence: CSARDQGVAIYGYTF.

As to this clone: In this CDR3 the conserved last residue, phenylalanine or tryptophan, is missing, so a read error is likely. V usage is TRBV3-1 and J usage is TRBJ2-1; D remains ambiguous. V was clipped by 0 bases and J by 13 bases, with 16 bases between them. CDR1 and CDR2 (germline): LGHDT, YNNKEL (reference sequence). This CDR3 is built from 14 residues. The CDR3 protein is CASSQDFLTAAQFV. The CDR3 region has the DNA TGTGCCAGCAGCCAAGACTTTCTTACGGCCGCCCAGTTCGTC.

The V call is TRBV3-1, the J call TRBJ2-1; 10 bases line up with TRBD1. J gave up 4 bases and V 3 bases, and 3 bases lay outside the gene matches. The CDR3 contains 15 residues. CDR1 LGHDT and CDR2 YNNKEL come from the germline V gene (reference sequence). CDR3: CASSQPGQGYNEQFF. The CDR3 DNA reads as TGTGCCAGCAGCCAGCCGGGACAGGGGTACAATGAGCAGTTCTTC.

This clone was seen many times. The chain uses TRBV6-5 and TRBJ1-1, with D perhaps matching TRBD1 (6 bases). The CDR3 length is 14 residues. Trimming removed 2 bases from V and 0 bases from J, with 7 bases in between. The germline V gene encodes CDR1 MNHEY and CDR2 SVGAGI. CDR3 coding DNA: TGTGCCAGCAGTTACGGGGGCCTGAACACTGAAGCTTTCTTT. It codes for CASSYGGLNTEAFF.

Many counts were recorded for this clone. The genes are TRBV19 and TRBJ2-7; D is undetermined. This CDR3 comprises 13 residues. The germline V gene encodes CDR1 LNHDA and CDR2 SQIVND (reference sequence). V was shortened by 4 bases and J by 0 bases, with 7 bases between the two germline ends. CDR3: CASSTKSSYEQYF. In DNA, the CDR3 is TGTGCCAGTAGTACTAAAAGCTCCTACGAGCAGTACTTC.

This clone is labeled medium-sized. The chain recombines TRBV12-3 or TRBV12-4 with TRBJ1-2; D perhaps matches TRBD1 (6 bases). The CDR3 has 16 amino acids. V lost 2 bases and J lost 4, with 17 bases in between. Written as DNA, the CDR3 is TGTGCCAGCAGTTTATGGGGGGCGCGGAACTCCTATGGCTACACCTTC. This codes for CASSLWGARNSYGYTF.